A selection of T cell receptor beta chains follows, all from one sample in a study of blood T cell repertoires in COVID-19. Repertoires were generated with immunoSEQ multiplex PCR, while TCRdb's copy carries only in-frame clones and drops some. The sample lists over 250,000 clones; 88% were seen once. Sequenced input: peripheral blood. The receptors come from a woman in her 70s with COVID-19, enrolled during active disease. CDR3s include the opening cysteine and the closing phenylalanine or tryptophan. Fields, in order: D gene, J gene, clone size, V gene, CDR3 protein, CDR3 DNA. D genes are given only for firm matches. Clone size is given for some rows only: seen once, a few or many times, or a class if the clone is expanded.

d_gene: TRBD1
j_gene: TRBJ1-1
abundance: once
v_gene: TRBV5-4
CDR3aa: CASSQPGGLNTEAFF
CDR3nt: TGTGCCAGCAGCCAACCAGGGGGTTTAAACACTGAAGCTTTCTTT

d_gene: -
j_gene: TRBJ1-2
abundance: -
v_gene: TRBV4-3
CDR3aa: CASSQVSSIYGYTF
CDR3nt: TGCGCCAGCAGCCAAGTATCGAGTATCTATGGCTACACCTTC

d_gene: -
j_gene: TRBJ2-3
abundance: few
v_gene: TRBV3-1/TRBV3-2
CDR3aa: CASSQDVDTQYF
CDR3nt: TGTGCCAGCAGCCAAGACGTAGATACGCAGTATTTT

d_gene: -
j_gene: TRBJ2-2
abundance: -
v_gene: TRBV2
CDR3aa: CASSERGNTGELFF
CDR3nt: TGTGCCAGCAGTGAAAGAGGGAACACCGGGGAGCTGTTTTTT

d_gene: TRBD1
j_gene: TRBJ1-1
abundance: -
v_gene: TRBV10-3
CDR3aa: CAISETGALNTEAFF
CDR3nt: TGTGCCATCAGTGAAACAGGGGCCCTGAACACTGAAGCTTTCTTT

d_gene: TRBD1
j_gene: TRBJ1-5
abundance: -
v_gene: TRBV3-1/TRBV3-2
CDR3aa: CASSQTGTGNQPQHF
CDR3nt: TGTGCCAGCAGCCAAACCGGGACAGGGAATCAGCCCCAGCATTTT

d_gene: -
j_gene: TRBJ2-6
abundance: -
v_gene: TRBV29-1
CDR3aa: CSVSGSGANVLTF
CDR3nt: TGCAGCGTGTCAGGGTCCGGGGCCAACGTCCTGACTTTC

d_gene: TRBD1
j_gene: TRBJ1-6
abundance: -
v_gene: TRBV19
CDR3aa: CASSIQGDNSPLHF
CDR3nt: TGTGCCAGTAGTATCCAGGGGGATAATTCACCCCTCCACTTT

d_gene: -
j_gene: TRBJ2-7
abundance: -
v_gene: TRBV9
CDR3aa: CASSVHGGSSYEQYF
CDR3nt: TGTGCCAGCAGCGTACACGGAGGGAGCTCCTACGAGCAGTACTTC

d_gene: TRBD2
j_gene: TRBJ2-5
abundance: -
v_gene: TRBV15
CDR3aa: CATPTSGGQETQYF
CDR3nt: TGTGCCACCCCCACTAGCGGAGGTCAAGAGACCCAGTACTTC

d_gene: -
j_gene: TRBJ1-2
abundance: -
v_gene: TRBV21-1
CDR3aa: CASSKPIGRTGANYGYTF
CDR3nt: TGTGCCAGCAGCAAACCGATCGGGAGGACAGGGGCGAACTATGGCTACACCTTC

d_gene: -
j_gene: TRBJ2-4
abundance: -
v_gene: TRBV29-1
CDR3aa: CSVEIRGNIQYF
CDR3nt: TGCAGCGTCGAGATTCGGGGAAACATTCAGTACTTC

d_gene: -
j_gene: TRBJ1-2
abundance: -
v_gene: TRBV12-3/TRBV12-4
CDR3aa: CASSPLRVYGYTF
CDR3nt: TGTGCCAGCAGCCCACTCAGGGTTTATGGCTACACCTTC

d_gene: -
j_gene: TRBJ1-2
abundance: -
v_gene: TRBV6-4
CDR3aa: CASSDLGLSYGYTF
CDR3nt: TGTGCCAGCAGTGACCTAGGACTCAGCTATGGCTACACCTTC

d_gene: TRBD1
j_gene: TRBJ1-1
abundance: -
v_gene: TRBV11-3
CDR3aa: CASSARTGVPNTEAFF
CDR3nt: TGTGCCAGCAGCGCTCGGACAGGGGTGCCGAACACTGAAGCTTTCTTT

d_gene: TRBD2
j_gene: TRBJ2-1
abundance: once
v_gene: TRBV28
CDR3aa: CASSGASGGSYNEQFF
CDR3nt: TGTGCCAGCAGTGGTGCTAGCGGGGGTTCCTACAATGAGCAGTTCTTC

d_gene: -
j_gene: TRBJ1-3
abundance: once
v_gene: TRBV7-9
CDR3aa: CASSYTRSSGNTIYF
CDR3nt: TGTGCCAGCAGTTACACACGGAGCTCTGGAAACACCATATATTTT

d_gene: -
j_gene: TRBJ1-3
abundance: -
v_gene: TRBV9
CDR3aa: CASSVAGATGNTIYF
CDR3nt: TGTGCCAGCAGCGTAGCAGGGGCAACTGGAAACACCATATATTTT

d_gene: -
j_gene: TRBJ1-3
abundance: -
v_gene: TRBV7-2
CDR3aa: CASSFVRGTGNTIYF
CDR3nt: TGTGCCAGCAGCTTTGTGCGGGGCACTGGAAACACCATATATTTT

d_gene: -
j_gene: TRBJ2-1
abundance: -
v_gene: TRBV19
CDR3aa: CASSFAKGAYNEQFF
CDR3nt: TGTGCCAGTAGTTTTGCAAAAGGGGCCTACAATGAGCAGTTCTTC

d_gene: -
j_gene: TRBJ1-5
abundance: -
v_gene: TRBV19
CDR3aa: CASNGFNQPQHF
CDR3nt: TGTGCCAGTAACGGTTTCAATCAGCCCCAGCATTTT

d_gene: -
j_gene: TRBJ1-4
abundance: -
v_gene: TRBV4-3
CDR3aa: CASSRREGSGVYDEKLFF
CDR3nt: TGCGCCAGCAGCCGACGAGAGGGGTCAGGGGTTTACGATGAAAAACTGTTTTTT

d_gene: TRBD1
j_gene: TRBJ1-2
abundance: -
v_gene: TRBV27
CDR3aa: CASSLRTGDGYTF
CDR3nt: TGTGCCAGCAGTTTGAGGACAGGGGATGGCTACACCTTC

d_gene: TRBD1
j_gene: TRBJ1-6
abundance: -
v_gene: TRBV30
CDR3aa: CAWSTTGVSPLHF
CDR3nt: TGTGCCTGGAGTACCACAGGGGTCTCACCCCTCCACTTT

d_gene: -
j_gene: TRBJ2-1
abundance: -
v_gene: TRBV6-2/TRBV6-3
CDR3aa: CASSLSGPLNEQFF
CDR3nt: TGTGCCAGCAGCCTGAGCGGCCCCTTGAATGAGCAGTTCTTC

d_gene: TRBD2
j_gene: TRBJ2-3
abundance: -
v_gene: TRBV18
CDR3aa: CASSPPYLAGADTQYF
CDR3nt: TGTGCCAGCTCACCACCGTACCTAGCGGGCGCAGATACGCAGTATTTT

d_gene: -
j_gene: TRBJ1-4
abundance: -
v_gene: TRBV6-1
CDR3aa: CASSDGPAGSATNEKLFF
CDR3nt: TGTGCCAGCAGTGATGGCCCGGCAGGGTCAGCAACTAATGAAAAACTGTTTTTT

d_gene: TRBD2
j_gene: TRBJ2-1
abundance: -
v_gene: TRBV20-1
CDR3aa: CGTSGYNEQFF
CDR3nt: TGCGGGACTAGCGGCTACAATGAGCAGTTCTTC

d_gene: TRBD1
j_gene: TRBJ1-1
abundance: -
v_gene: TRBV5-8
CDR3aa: CASSTRQGRNTEAFF
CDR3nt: TGTGCCAGCAGCACCCGACAGGGGAGGAACACTGAAGCTTTCTTT

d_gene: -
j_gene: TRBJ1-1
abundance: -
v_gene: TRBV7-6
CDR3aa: CASSFSVDMNTEAFF
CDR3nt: TGTGCCAGCAGCTTCAGTGTAGACATGAACACTGAAGCTTTCTTT

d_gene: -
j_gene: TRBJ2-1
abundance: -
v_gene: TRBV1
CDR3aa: CTSSLLAETNEQFF
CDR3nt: TGCACCAGCAGCCTACTAGCGGAAACCAATGAGCAGTTCTTC

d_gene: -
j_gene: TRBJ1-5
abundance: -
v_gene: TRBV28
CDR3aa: CASSSPGGRNQPQHF
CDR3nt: TGTGCCAGCAGTTCTCCCGGGGGGCGCAATCAGCCCCAGCATTTT

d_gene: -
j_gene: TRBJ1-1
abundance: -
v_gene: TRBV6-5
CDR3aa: CASRMGGEAFF
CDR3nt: TGTGCCAGCAGGATGGGAGGAGAAGCTTTCTTT

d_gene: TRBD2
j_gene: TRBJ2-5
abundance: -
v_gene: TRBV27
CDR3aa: CASSIRTSGSQETQYF
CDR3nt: TGTGCCAGCAGTATACGGACTAGCGGGAGCCAAGAGACCCAGTACTTC

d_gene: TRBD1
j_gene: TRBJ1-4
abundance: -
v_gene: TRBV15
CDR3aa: CATSRDTGGRKLFF
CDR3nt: TGTGCCACCAGCAGAGATACAGGGGGCCGAAAACTGTTTTTT

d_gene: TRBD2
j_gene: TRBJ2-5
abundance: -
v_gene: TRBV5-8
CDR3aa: CASSLNLAGVETQYF
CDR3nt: TGTGCCAGCAGCTTAAACCTAGCGGGAGTAGAGACCCAGTACTTC

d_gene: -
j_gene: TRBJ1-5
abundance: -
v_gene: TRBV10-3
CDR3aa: CAIRTNTGTIISNQPQHF
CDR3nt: TGTGCCATCAGGACGAATACCGGGACAATCATTAGCAATCAGCCCCAGCATTTT

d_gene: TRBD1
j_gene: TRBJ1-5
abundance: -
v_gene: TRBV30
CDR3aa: CAWSPGGQGNQPQHF
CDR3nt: TGTGCCTGGAGCCCCGGAGGACAGGGTAATCAGCCCCAGCATTTT

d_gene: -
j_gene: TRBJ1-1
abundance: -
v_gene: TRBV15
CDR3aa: CATTKRGNTEAFF
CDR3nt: TGTGCCACCACCAAACGAGGGAACACTGAAGCTTTCTTT

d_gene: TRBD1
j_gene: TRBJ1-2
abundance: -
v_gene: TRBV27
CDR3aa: CASRHGQGAYYGYTF
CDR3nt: TGTGCCAGCAGACACGGACAGGGGGCATACTATGGCTACACCTTC

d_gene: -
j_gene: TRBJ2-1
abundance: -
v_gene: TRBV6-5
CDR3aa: CASSPRGWNEQFF
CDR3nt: TGTGCCAGCAGCCCCAGGGGTTGGAATGAGCAGTTCTTC

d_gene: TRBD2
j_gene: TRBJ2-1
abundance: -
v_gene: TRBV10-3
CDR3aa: CAISESELAGGRNEQFF
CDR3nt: TGTGCCATCAGTGAGTCCGAACTAGCGGGAGGGCGTAATGAGCAGTTCTTC

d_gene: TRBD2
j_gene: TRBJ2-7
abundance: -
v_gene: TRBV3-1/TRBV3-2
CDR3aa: CASSPTSGYYEQYF
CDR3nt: TGTGCCAGCAGCCCCACTAGCGGATACTACGAGCAGTACTTC